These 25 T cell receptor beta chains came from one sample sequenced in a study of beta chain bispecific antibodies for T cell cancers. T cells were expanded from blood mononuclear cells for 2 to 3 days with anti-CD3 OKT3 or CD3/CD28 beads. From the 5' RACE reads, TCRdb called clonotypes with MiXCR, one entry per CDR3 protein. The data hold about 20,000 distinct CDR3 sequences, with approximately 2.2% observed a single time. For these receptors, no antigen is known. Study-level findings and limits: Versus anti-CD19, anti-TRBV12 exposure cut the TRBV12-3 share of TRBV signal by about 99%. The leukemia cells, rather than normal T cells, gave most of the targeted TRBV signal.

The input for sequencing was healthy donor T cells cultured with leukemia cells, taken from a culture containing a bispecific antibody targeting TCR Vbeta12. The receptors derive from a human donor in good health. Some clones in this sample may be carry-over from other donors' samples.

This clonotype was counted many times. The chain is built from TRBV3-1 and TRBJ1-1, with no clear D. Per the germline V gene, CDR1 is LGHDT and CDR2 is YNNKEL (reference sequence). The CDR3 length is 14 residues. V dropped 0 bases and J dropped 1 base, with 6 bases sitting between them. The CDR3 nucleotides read TGTGCCAGCAGCCAAGATTGGGGGAACACTGAAGCTTTCTTT. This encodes CASSQDWGNTEAFF.

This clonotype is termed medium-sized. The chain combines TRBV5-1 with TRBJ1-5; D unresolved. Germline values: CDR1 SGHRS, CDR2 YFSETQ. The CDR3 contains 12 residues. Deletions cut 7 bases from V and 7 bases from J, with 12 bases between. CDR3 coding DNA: TGCGCCAGCTTGGGTGAAGGGCAGCCCCAGCATTTT. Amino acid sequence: CASLGEGQPQHF.

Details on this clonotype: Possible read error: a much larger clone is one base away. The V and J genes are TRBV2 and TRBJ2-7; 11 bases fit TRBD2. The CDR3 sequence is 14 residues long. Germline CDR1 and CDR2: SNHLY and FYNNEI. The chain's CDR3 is CACSDTSGGGEQYF. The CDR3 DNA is TGTGCCTGCAGTGACACTAGCGGGGGAGGTGAGCAGTACTTC. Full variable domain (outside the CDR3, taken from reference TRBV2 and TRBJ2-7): EPEVTQTPSHQVTQMGQEVILRCVPISNHLYFYWYRQILGQKVEFLVSFYNNEISEKSEIFDDQFSVERPDGSNFTLKIRSTKLEDSAMYFCACSDTSGGGEQYFGPGTRLTVT.

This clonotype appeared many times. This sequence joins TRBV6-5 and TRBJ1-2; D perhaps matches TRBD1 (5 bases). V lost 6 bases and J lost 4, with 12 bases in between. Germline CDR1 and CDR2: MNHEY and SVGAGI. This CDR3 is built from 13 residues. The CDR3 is CASRGGVLYGYTF. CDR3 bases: TGTGCCAGCAGGGGGGGGGTTCTCTATGGCTACACCTTC.

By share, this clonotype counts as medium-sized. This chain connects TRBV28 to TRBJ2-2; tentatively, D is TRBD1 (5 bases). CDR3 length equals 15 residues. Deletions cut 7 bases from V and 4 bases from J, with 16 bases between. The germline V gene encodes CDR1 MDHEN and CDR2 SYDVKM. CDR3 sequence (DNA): TGTGCCAGCACCCTCAACTCAGGGATCACCGGGGAGCTGTTTTTT. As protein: CASTLNSGITGELFF.

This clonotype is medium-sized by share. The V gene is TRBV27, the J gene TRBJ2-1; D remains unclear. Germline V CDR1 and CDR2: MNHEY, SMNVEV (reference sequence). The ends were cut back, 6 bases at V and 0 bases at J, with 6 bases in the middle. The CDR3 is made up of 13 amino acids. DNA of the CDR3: TGTGCCAGCAGCCAGAGCTCCTACAATGAGCAGTTCTTC. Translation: CASSQSSYNEQFF.

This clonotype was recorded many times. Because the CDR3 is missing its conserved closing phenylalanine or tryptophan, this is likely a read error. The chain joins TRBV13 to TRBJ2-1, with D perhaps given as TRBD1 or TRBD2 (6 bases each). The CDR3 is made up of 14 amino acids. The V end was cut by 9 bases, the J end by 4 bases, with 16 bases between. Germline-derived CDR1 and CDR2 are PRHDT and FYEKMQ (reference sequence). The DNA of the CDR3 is TGTGCCAGTAGGGGGGTAGCGGAGTACAATGAGCAGTTCTAC. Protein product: CASRGVAEYNEQFY.

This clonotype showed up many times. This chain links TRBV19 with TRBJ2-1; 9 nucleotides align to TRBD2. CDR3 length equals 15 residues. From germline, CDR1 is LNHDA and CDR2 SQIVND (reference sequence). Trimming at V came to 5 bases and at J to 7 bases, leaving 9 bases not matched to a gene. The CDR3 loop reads CASSPVAGALNEQFF. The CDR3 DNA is TGTGCCAGTAGTCCGGTAGCGGGGGCATTAAATGAGCAGTTCTTC.

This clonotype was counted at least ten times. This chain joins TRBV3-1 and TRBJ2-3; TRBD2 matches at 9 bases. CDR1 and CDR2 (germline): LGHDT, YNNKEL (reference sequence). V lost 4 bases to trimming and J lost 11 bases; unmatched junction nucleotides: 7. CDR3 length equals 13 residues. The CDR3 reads CASSPHLAGEQYF. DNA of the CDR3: TGTGCCAGCAGCCCTCACTTAGCGGGGGAGCAGTATTTT.

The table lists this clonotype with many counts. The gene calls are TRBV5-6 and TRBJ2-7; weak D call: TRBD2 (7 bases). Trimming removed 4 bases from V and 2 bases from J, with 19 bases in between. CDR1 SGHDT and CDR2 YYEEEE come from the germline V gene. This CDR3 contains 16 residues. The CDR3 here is CASSRGAPGGTYEQYF. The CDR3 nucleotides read TGTGCCAGCAGCCGGGGGGCTCCGGGGGGAACCTACGAGCAGTACTTC.

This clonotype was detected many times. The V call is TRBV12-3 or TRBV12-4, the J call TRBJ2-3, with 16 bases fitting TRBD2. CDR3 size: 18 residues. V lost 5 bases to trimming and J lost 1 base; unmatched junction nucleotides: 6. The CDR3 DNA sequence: TGTGCCAGCAGTCTGGGACTAGCGGGGGGGCCGGGCACAGATACGCAGTATTTT. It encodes CASSLGLAGGPGTDTQYF.

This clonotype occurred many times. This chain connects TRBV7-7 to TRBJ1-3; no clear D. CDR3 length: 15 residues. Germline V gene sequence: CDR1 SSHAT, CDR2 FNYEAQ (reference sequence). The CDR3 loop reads CARSETPSSGNTIYF. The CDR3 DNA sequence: TGTGCTAGGTCCGAAACACCTAGCTCTGGAAACACCATATATTTT.

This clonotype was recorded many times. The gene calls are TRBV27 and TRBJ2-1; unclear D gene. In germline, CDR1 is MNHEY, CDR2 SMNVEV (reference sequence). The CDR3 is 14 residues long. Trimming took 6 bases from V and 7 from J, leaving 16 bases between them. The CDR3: CASSRLTSGNEQFF. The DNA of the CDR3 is TGTGCCAGCAGCAGACTCACCTCTGGGAATGAGCAGTTCTTC.

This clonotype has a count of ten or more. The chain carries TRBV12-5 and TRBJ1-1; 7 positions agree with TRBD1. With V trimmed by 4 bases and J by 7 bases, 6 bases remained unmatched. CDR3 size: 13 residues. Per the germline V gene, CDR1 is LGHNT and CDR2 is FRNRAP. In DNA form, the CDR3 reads TGTGCTAGTGGTTCCGGGACAGAAATTGAAGCTTTCTTT. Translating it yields CASGSGTEIEAFF. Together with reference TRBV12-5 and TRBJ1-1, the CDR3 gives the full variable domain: DARVTQTPRHKVTEMGQEVTMRCQPILGHNTVFWYRQTMMQGLELLAYFRNRAPLDDSGMPKDRFSAEMPDATLATLKIQPSEPRDSAVYFCASGSGTEIEAFFGQGTRLTVV.

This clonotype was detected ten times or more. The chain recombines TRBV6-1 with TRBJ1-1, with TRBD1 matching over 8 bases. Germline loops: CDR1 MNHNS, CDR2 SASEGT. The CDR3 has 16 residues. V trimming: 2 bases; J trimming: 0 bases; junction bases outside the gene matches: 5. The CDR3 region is CASSELGQVLNTEAFF. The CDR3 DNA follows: TGTGCCAGCAGTGAATTGGGACAGGTGTTGAACACTGAAGCTTTCTTT.

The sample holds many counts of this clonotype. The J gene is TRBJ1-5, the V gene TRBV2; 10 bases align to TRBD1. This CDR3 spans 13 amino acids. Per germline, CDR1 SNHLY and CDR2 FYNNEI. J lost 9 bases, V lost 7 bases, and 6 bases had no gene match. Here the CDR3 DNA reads TGTGCCAGCACGGGACAGGGGCTAGGGCCCCAGCATTTT. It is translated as CASTGQGLGPQHF.

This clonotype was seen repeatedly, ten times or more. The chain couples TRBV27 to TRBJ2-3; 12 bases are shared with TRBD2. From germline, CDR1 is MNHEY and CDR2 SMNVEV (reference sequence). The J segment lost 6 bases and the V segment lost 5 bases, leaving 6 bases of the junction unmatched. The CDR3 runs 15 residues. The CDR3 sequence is CASSPFGLAGDTQYF. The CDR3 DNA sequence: TGTGCCAGCAGTCCATTTGGACTAGCGGGGGATACGCAGTATTTT.

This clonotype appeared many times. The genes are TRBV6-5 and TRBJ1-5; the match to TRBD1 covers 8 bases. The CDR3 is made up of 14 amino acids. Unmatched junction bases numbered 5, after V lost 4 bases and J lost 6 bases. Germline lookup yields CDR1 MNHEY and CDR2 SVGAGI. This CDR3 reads CASSSGQGLQPQHF. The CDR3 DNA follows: TGTGCCAGCAGTTCTGGACAGGGCCTTCAGCCCCAGCATTTT.

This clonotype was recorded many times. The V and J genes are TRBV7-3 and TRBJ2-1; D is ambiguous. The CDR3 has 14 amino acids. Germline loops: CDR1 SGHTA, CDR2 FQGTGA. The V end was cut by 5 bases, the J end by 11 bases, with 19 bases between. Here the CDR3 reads CASSPGPLLGKQFF. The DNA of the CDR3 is TGTGCCAGCAGCCCCGGACCCCTGCTGGGGAAGCAGTTCTTC.

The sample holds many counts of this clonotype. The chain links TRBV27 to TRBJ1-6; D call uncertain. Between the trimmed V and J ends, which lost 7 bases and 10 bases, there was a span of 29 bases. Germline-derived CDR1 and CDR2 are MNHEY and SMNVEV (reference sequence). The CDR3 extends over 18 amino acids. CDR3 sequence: CASTRAREEQDPRSPLHF. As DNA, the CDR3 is TGTGCCAGCACTCGGGCCCGAGAAGAACAAGACCCCAGGTCACCCCTCCACTTT.

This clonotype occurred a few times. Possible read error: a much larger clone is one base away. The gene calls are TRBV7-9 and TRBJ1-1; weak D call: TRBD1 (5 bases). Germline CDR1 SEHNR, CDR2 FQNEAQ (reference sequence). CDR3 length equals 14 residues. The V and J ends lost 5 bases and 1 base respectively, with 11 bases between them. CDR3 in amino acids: CASSQTTENTEAFF. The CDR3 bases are TGTGCCAGCAGCCAAACGACAGAGAACACTGAAGCTTTCTTT.

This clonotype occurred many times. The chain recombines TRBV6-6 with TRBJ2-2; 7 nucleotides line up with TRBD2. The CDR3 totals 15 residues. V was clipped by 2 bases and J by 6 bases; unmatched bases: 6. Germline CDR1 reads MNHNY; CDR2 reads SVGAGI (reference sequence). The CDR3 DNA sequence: TGTGCCAGCAGTTACACGGCGGGGAGGGCCGGGGAGCTGTTTTTT. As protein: CASSYTAGRAGELFF.

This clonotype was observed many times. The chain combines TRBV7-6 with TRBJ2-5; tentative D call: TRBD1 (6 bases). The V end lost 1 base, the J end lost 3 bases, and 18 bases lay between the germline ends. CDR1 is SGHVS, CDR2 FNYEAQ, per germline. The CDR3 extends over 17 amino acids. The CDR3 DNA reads TGTGCCAGCAGCTTAGTGGCAGGGGCATTGAGGGAAGAGACCCAGTACTTC. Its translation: CASSLVAGALREETQYF.

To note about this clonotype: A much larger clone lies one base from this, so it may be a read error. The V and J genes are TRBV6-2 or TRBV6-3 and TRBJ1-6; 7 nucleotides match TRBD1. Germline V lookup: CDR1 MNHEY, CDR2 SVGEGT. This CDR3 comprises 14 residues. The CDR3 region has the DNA TGTGCCAGCAGTTACGACAGGGATAATTCACCCCTCCAATTT. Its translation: CASSYDRDNSPLQF.

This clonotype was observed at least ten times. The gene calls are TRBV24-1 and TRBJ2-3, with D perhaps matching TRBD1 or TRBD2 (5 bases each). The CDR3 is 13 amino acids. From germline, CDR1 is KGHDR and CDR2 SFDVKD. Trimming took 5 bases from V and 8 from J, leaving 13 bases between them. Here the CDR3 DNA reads TGTGCCACCAGTGGGCCGGGACCGACTACGCAGTATTTT. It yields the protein CATSGPGPTTQYF.